This T cell receptor (beta chain) was observed in a study of T cell responses to AZD1222 COVID-19 vaccine (dated by TCRdb to the early 2020s). Study-level background: AZD1222 recipients with second doses at about 4 weeks or about 12 weeks were pooled, because spike-specific TCR depth and breadth did not differ between schedules. TCR sequencing was performed for roughly 240 trial participants, of whom about 200 were given two doses of AZD1222 and some 25 were given two doses of MenACWY control vaccine. Trial participants were enrolled into age subgroups of 18-55, 56-69 and 70-plus years, which contained around 150, 28 and 57 TCR-sequenced participants, respectively. General study outcomes and caveats: Reportedly, close to half of the unique spike-specific TCRs recognized epitopes lying outside the regions that are mutated in the B.1.351 and B.1.1.7 variants. The vaccine-associated CD4 TCRs covered the entire spike protein, and the dominant responses fell in regions 160-218 and 743-854. Conclusions about previously exposed vaccinees are limited, since just five or six AZD1222 recipients were seropositive for SARS-CoV-2 at baseline. Because no day 14 peak-response samples were available, the repertoires could be characterized only after the peak T cell response. After two AZD1222 doses, spike-specific TCR breadth and depth were significantly higher than at day 0 and than in MenACWY recipients. Participants were mostly white British, with more females than males. The authors suggested clonal diversity may have been underestimated. In the small 56-69-year group, the increase in depth fell short of significance, most likely because of low power.

In the paper's terms, the time point label means: baseline before first vaccination. Samples from vaccinated people were obtained from the UK trials COV001 and COV002, which included a single-blind randomized controlled phase 2/3 trial of AZD1222 (ChAdOx1 nCoV-19) in healthy adults. For TCRbeta chain sequencing, PBMC samples from trial participants were taken at day 0 and at day 28 after the second dose. This clone was seen a handful of times. Its antigen is still unknown. Per-nucleotide qualities are absent, and no much larger clonotype sits a single base away. The CDR3 regions of human TCRbeta chains were analyzed by immunosequencing. Regarding the original processing steps: Repertoire TCRs were matched against a reference library of SARS-CoV-2-specific TCRs generated with the MIRA antigen-specificity platform. Breadth meant the fraction of unique TCRs that were SARS-CoV-2-associated, whereas depth meant the fraction of total T cells that were SARS-CoV-2-associated. Using the MIRA data, each spike-specific TCR was mapped to the spike region that the TCR reacts to and placed in a CD4 or CD8 class. Log10-transformed breadth and depth values were compared by one-way ANOVA with Sidak's multiple comparisons tests. TCRdb holds this immuneACCESS table with in-frame rearrangements only. Some clones are missing; in checked studies, unresolved V genes explain under half, and the rest has no known cause. Clone size and the V and J calls come from that table; the DNA yielded D and trimming. For this sample there are some 110,000 clones; approximately 89% appear just once. The ten largest clones capture around 8.7% of the sample.

Specimen: peripheral blood, collected on day 0 of AZD1222 vaccination. This TCR came from an adult in good health.

The CDR3 region has the sequence CASSLEEGVKYEQYF. The nucleotides read TGTGCCAGCAGCTTAGAAGAGGGGGTGAAGTACGAGCAGTACTTC. The chain joins TRBV7-9 to TRBJ2-7, with a tentative D gene TRBD1 over 6 matching bases. V is reduced by 1 base and J by 4 bases, leaving a spacing of 14 bases between them. The cysteine opens and the phenylalanine closes a CDR3 of 15 amino acids. Only the CDR3 region is kept as DNA, spanning 45 bases read in frame from base 1. CDR1 and CDR2 were assigned from the germline V gene (reference sequence) as SEHNR and FQNEAQ.